This is a list of T cell receptor beta chains from one sample in a study of graft-versus-host responses after intestinal transplantation. Using immunoSEQ multiplex PCR, the repertoire was profiled, and TCRdb retains in-frame clones only, with some absent. The sample holds 13,000 to 15,000 clones, 30% to 35% seen once. The source was alloreactive CD4+ T cells from a mixed lymphocyte reaction culture, collected before intestinal transplant. These receptor sequences come from a human patient who received an intestinal transplant. The CDR3 runs from the conserved cysteine through the conserved F or W. The D gene is left open where the match is weak. Expanded clones get a size class; other rows say once, few or many, or leave the size out.

V gene	J gene	clone size	D gene	CDR3 protein	CDR3 DNA
TRBV28	TRBJ2-2	few	TRBD1	CARRQGAGELFF	TGTGCCAGACGACAGGGAGCCGGGGAGCTGTTTTTT
TRBV18	TRBJ2-7	few	TRBD1	CASSMGTGVYEQYF	TGTGCCAGCTCAATGGGGACAGGGGTCTACGAGCAGTACTTC
TRBV7-6	TRBJ1-4	-	-	CASSLAGSANEKLFF	TGTGCCAGCAGCTTAGCGGGAAGCGCTAATGAAAAACTGTTTTTT
TRBV27	TRBJ2-1	-	TRBD1	CASRKTGGVEQFF	TGTGCCAGCAGGAAGACAGGGGGCGTTGAGCAGTTCTTC
TRBV7-9	TRBJ2-4	few	TRBD2	CASSPGLAGKDIQYF	TGTGCCAGCAGCCCGGGACTAGCGGGAAAGGACATTCAGTACTTC
TRBV6-5	TRBJ1-2	-	TRBD1	CASSRDRSRYGYTF	TGTGCCAGCAGTAGGGACAGGTCCCGCTATGGCTACACCTTC
TRBV19	TRBJ1-5	-	-	CASSIGGGGFNQPQHF	TGTGCCAGTAGTATTGGGGGGGGTGGTTTTAATCAGCCCCAGCATTTT
TRBV2	TRBJ2-1	-	TRBD2	CASSPNGRGLAGLGQFF	TGTGCCAGCAGCCCGAATGGCAGGGGACTAGCGGGCTTGGGGCAGTTCTTC
TRBV20-1	TRBJ2-7	-	-	CSARTQRHYF	TGCAGTGCCCGCACCCAAAGACATTACTTC
TRBV27	TRBJ1-3	few	-	CASSLSGDRNTIYF	TGTGCCAGCAGTTTATCGGGGGACCGAAACACCATATATTTT
TRBV21-1	TRBJ2-3	-	-	CASSKAHPDTDTQYF	TGTGCCAGCAGCAAAGCGCACCCAGACACAGATACGCAGTATTTT